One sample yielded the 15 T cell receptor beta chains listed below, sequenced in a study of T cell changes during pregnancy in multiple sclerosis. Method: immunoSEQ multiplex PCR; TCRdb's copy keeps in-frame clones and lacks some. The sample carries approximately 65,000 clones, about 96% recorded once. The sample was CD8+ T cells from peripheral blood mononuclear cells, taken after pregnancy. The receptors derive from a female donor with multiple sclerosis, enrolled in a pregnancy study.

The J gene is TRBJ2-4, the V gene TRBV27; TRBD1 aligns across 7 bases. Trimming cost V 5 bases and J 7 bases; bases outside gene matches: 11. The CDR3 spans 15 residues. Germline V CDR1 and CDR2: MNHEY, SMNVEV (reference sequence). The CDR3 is CASSLRTGMDNIQYF. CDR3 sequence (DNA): TGTGCCAGCAGTCTCAGGACAGGAATGGATAACATTCAGTACTTC.

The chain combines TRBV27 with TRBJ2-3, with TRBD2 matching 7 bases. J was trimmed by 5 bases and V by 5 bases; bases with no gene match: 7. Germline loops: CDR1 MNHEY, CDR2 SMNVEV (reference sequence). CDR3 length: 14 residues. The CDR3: CASSGDYQGDTQYF. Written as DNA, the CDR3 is TGTGCCAGCAGTGGGGACTATCAGGGAGATACGCAGTATTTT.

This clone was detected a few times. CDR3 residues: CASSLAGTRDSNTEAFF. The DNA for the CDR3 is TGCGCCAGCAGCTTGGCCGGGACAAGAGACTCGAACACTGAAGCTTTCTTT. The chain employs TRBV5-1 and TRBJ1-1; D may be TRBD1 (6 bases). The CDR3 spans 17 residues. CDR1 is SGHRS, CDR2 YFSETQ, per germline. V shed 0 bases and J shed 1 base, with 16 bases lying between them.

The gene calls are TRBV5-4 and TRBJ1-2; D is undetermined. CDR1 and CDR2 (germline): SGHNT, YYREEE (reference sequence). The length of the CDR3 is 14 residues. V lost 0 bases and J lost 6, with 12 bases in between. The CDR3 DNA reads TGTGCCAGCAGCTTGGGTCGGGGAGGCGATGGCTACACCTTC. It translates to CASSLGRGGDGYTF.

In DNA, the CDR3 is TGTGCCAGCAGCTTACAGGGGGAGTTCTACAATGAGCAGTTCTTC. Its translation: CASSLQGEFYNEQFF. The chain is built from TRBV11-3 and TRBJ2-1, with TRBD1 identical over 7 bases. With 2 bases clipped from V and 3 bases from J, the junction kept 4 bases outside the gene matches. CDR1 is SGHNT and CDR2 is YENEEA in the germline V gene. CDR3 length: 15 amino acids.

The CDR3 region is CASSSRTGLNTPVQETQYF. CDR3 DNA sequence: TGTGCCAGTAGTTCCCGGACAGGGCTCAACACCCCCGTTCAAGAGACCCAGTACTTC. J is TRBJ2-5 and V is TRBV19; 8 bases agree with TRBD1. In germline, CDR1 is LNHDA, CDR2 SQIVND (reference sequence). Trimming removed 5 bases from V and 2 bases from J; junction bases left unmatched: 19. This CDR3 has 19 residues.

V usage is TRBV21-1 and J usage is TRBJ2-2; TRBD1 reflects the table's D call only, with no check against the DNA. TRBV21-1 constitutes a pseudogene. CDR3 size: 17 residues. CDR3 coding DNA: TGTGCCAGCAGCAAAGTACGTAAGGCAGGGGCAACTCGGGAGCTGTTTTTT. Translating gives CASSKVRKAGATRELFF.

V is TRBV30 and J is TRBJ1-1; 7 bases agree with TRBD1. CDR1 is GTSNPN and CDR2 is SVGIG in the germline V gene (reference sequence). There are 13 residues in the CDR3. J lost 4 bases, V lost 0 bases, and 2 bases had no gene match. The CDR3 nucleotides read TGTGCCTGGAGTGTCTCAGGGGGCACTGAAGCTTTCTTT. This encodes CAWSVSGGTEAFF.

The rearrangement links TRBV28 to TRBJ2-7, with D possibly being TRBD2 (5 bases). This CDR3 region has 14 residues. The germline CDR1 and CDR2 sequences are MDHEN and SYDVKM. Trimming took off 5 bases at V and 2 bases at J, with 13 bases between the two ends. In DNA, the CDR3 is TGTGCCAGCAGTCCAAGGGTGAGGGCCTACGAGCAGTACTTC. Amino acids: CASSPRVRAYEQYF.

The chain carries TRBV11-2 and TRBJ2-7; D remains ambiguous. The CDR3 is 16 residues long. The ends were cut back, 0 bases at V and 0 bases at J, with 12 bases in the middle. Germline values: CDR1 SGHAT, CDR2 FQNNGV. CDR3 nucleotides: TGTGCCAGCAGCTTAGAAGGCGGAGCAAGCTCCTACGAGCAGTACTTC. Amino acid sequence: CASSLEGGASSYEQYF.

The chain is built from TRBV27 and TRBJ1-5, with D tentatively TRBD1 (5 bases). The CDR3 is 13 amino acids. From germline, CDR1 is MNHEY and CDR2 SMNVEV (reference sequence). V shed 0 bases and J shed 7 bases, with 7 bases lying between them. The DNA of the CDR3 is TGTGCCAGCAGTTTATCCAGGGCCCAGCCCCAGCATTTT. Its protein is CASSLSRAQPQHF.

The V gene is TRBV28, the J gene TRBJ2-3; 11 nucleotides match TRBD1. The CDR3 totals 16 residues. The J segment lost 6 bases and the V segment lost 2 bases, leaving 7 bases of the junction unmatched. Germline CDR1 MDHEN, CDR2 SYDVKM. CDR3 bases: TGTGCCAGCAGTTTACCGGGACAGGGGGTGGGTGATACGCAGTATTTT. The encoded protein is CASSLPGQGVGDTQYF. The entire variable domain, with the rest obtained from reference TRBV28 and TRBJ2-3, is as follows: DVKVTQSSRYLVKRTGEKVFLECVQDMDHENMFWYRQDPGLGLRLIYFSYDVKMKEKGDIPEGYSVSREKKERFSLILESASTNQTSMYLCASSLPGQGVGDTQYFGPGTRLTVL.

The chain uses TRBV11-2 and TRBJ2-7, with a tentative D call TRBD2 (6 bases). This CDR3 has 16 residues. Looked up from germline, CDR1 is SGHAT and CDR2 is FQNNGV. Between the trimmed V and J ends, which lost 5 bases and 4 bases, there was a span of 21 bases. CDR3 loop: CASSLRAREIVYEQYF. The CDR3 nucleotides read TGTGCCAGCAGCCTTAGGGCGCGGGAAATTGTATACGAGCAGTACTTC.

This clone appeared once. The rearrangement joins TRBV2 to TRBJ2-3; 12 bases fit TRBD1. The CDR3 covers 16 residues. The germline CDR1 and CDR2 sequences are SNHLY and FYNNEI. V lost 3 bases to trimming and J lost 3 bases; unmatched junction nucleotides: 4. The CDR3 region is CASSDTGQGATDTQYF. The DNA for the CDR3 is TGTGCCAGCAGTGACACGGGACAGGGGGCAACAGATACGCAGTATTTT.

In nucleotides, the CDR3 is TGTGCCAGCAGCCTAAGGGGGGGGGCGACTGAAGCTTTCTTT. Its protein product is CASSLRGGATEAFF. V is TRBV6-6 and J is TRBJ1-1; possible D gene TRBD1, 6 bases. CDR1 is MNHNY and CDR2 is SVGAGI in the germline V gene (reference sequence). The ends were cut back, 6 bases at V and 5 bases at J, with 16 bases in the middle. CDR3 size: 14 residues.